This paragraph covers one TCR beta chain sequence. Under the authors' procedure: Quantification of nucleated cells was approximated via reference gene primer amplification. Repertoires were generated with immunoSEQ multiplex PCR, while TCRdb's copy carries only in-frame clones and drops some. The V and J calls and clone size come from that table; D and trimming were worked out from the DNA. The sample has about 170,000 clones, around 90% seen once. This entry belongs to a study of blood T cell repertoires in COVID-19. Study at large: Acute and convalescent COVID-19 samples came from the United States, Italy and Spain. Sources were T cells, B-cell-depleted T cells, or PBMCs; the material itself was cDNA or gDNA.

Sequenced sample: peripheral blood. This receptor was obtained from a man between 18 and 35 years old with COVID-19, enrolled during active disease.

CDR3 sequence reads: CASSHTGTGVDTEAFF. CDR3 coding DNA: TGTGCCAGCTCACACACCGGGACAGGGGTGGACACTGAAGCTTTCTTT. The chain joins TRBV18 to TRBJ1-1; 10 nucleotides line up with TRBD1. Trimming took 4 bases from V and 3 from J; bases not matched to a gene: 8. The CDR3 covers 16 residues. Germline V CDR1 and CDR2: KGHSH, LQKENI.